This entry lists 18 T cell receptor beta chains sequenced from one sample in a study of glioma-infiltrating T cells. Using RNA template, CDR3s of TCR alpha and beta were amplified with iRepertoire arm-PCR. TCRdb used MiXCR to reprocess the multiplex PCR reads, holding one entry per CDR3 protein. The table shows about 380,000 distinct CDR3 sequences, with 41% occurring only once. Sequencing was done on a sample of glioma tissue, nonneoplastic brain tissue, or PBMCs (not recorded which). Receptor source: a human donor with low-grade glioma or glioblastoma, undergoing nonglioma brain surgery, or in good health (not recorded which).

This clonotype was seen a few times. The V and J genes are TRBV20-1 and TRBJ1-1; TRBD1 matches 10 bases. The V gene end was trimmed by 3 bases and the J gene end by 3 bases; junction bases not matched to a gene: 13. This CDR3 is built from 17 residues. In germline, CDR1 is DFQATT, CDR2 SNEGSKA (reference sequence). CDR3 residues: CSASSGGTGVFHTEAFF. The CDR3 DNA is TGCAGTGCTAGCTCTGGGGGGACAGGGGTTTTCCACACTGAAGCTTTCTTT.

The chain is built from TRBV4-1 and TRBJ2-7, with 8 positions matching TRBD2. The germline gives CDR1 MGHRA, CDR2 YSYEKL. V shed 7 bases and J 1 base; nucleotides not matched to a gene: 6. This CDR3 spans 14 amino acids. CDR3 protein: CASKAAGGSYEQYF. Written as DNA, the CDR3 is TGCGCCAGCAAGGCTGCGGGAGGATCCTACGAGCAGTACTTC.

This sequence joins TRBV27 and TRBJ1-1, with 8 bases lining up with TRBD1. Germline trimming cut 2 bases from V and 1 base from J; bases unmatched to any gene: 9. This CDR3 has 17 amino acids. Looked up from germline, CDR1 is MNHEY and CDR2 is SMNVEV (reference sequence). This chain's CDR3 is CASSLIDQGAGNTEAFF. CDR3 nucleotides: TGTGCCAGCAGTTTAATAGACCAGGGGGCAGGGAACACTGAAGCTTTCTTT.

The CDR3 DNA follows: TGTGCCAGCAGCAATTTCATCGGTTACACCTTC. Amino acids: CASSNFIGYTF. The rearrangement joins TRBV9 to TRBJ1-2, with D hard to call. V lost 4 bases and J 11 bases, leaving 12 bases between the germline ends. The CDR3 loop spans 11 amino acids. The germline gives CDR1 SGDLS, CDR2 YYNGEE.

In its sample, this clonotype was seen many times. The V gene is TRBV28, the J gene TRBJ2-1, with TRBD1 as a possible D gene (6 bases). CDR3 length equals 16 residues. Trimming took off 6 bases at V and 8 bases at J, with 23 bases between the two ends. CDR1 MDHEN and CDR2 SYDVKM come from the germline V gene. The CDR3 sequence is CASRPQSDRARDEQFF. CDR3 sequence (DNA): TGTGCCAGCAGGCCACAATCGGACAGAGCCAGGGATGAGCAGTTCTTC.

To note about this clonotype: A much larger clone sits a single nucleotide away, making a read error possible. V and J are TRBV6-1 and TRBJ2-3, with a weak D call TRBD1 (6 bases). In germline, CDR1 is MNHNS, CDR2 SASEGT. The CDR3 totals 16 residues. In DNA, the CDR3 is TGTGCCAGCAGTGAAGCGGGCAGGGGATACACAGATACGCAGGATTTT. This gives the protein CASSEAGRGYTDTQDF.

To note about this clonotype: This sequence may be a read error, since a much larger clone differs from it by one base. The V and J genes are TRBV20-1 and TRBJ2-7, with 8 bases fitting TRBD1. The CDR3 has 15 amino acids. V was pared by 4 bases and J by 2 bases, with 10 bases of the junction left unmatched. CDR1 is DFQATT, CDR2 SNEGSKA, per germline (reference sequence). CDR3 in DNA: TGCAGTGCTAAAGAGGGCGGACAGGGAGCCTACGAGCAGTACTTC. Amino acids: CSAKEGGQGAYEQYF.

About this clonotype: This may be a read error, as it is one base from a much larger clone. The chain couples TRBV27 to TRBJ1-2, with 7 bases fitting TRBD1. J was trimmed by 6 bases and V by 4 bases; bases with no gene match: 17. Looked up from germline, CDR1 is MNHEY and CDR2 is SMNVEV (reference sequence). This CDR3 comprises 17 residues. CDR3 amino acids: CASSWVGGAGGADGYTF. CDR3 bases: TGTGCCAGCAGTTGGGTGGGCGGAGCAGGGGGGGCGGATGGCTACACCTTC.

The DNA of the CDR3 is TGCAGCGTTCGATCGGGAGGGTACGAGCAGTACTTC. Protein sequence: CSVRSGGYEQYF. The chain combines TRBV29-1 with TRBJ2-7; 8 bases are a match to TRBD2. This CDR3 is built from 12 residues. V was pared by 5 bases and J by 4 bases, with 4 bases of the junction left unmatched. CDR1 and CDR2 (germline): SQVTM, ANQGSEA.

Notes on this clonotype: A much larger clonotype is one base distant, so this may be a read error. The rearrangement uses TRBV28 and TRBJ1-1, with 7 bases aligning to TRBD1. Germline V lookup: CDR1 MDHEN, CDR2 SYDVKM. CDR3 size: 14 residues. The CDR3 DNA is TGTGCCTGCAGTCCAACCGGGACAGCCACTGAAGCTTTCTTT. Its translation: CACSPTGTATEAFF.

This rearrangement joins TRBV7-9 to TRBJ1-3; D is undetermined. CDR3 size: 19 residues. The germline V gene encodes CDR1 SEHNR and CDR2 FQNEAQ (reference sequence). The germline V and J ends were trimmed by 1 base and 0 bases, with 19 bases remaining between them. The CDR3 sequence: CASSLVKATEVFSGNTIYF. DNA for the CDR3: TGTGCCAGCAGCTTAGTAAAGGCCACCGAAGTCTTCTCTGGAAACACCATATATTTT.

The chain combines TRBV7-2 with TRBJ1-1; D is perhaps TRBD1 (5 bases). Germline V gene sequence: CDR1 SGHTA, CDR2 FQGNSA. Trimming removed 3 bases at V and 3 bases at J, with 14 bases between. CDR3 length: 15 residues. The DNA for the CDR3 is TGTGCCAGCAGCTTTTACGGGGGGAACGACACTGAAGCTTTCTTT. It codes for CASSFYGGNDTEAFF.

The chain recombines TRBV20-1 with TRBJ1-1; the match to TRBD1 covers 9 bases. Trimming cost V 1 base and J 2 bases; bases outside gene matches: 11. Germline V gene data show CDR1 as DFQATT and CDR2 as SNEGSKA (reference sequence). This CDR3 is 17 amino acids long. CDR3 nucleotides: TGCAGTGCTAGAGGTCCCCATGGACAGGGGAGAAACACTGAAGCTTTCTTT. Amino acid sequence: CSARGPHGQGRNTEAFF.

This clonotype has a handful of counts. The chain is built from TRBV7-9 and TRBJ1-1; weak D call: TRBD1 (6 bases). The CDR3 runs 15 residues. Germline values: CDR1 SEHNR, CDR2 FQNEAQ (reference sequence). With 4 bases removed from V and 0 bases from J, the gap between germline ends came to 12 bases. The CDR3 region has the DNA TGTGCCAGCAGCTCCGGGACATACATGAACACTGAAGCTTTCTTT. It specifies CASSSGTYMNTEAFF.

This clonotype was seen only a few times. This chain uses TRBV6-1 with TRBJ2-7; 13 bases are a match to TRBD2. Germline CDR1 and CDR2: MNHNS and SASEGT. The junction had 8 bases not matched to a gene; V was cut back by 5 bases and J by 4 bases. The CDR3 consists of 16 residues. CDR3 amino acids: CASSPGLAGVGYEQYF. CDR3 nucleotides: TGTGCCAGCAGTCCCGGACTAGCGGGAGTCGGGTACGAGCAGTACTTC.

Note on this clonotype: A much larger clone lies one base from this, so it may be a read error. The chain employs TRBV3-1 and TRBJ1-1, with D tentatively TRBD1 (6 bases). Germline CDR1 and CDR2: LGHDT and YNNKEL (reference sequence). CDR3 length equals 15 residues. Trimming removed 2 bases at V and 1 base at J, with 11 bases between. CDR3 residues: CASSQQGRGNTEAFF. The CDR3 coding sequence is TGTGCCAGCAGCCAACAGGGGAGGGGGAACACTGAAGCTTTCTTT.

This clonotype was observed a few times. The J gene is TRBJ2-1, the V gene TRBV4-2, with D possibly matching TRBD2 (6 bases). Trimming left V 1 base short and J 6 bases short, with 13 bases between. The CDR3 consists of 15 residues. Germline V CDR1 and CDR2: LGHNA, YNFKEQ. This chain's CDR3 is CASSQASDGGNEQFF. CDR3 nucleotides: TGTGCCAGCAGCCAAGCATCTGACGGGGGCAATGAGCAGTTCTTC.

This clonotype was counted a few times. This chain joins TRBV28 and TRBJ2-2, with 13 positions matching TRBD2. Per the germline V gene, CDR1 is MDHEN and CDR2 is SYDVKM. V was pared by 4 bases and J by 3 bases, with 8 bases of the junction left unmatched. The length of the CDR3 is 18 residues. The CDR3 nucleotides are TGTGCCAGCAGTTCTAAGGGACTAGCGGGATACGACACCGGGGAGCTGTTTTTT. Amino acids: CASSSKGLAGYDTGELFF.